Shown below are 17 T cell receptor beta chains from a single sample sequenced in a study of T cell changes during pregnancy in multiple sclerosis. Here immunoSEQ multiplex PCR was the method, and the copy in TCRdb shows in-frame clones only, minus some. Of about 130,000 clones listed, about 96% were seen once; the top ten hold more than 0.4%. The sequences come from peripheral blood, collected after pregnancy. These receptors all stem from a female donor with multiple sclerosis, enrolled in a pregnancy study.

This CDR3 reads CASSISIQVPNTEAFF. The DNA for the CDR3 is TGTGCCAGCAGTATATCAATACAGGTACCGAACACTGAAGCTTTCTTT. The chain recombines TRBV2 with TRBJ1-1, with D maybe TRBD1 (5 bases). With 5 bases removed from V and 1 base from J, the gap between germline ends came to 17 bases. The CDR3 totals 16 residues. The germline gives CDR1 SNHLY, CDR2 FYNNEI.

This clone was found once. The chain recombines TRBV28 with TRBJ2-7; 7 nucleotides agree with TRBD1. V dropped 4 bases and J dropped 2; count of bases not matched to a gene: 5. Germline CDR1 and CDR2: MDHEN and SYDVKM. There are 14 residues in the CDR3. The CDR3 protein is CASSSRTGPYEQYF. The CDR3 region has the DNA TGTGCCAGCAGTTCTAGGACAGGACCCTACGAGCAGTACTTC.

V usage is TRBV7-6 and J usage is TRBJ2-5; 11 bases are a match to TRBD1. This CDR3 is built from 16 residues. Germline assignment: CDR1 SGHVS and CDR2 FNYEAQ. Unmatched junction bases numbered 8, after V lost 5 bases and J lost 3 bases. Here the CDR3 DNA reads TGTGCCAGCAGCCGGACAGGGGGCAGTGCGAAAGAGACCCAGTACTTC. This gives the protein CASSRTGGSAKETQYF.

CDR3 nucleotides: TGTGCCATCAGTCCGACTAGCGGGAGCAATGAGCAGTTCTTC. Its protein is CAISPTSGSNEQFF. The chain joins TRBV10-3 to TRBJ2-1; TRBD2 aligns across 12 bases. The CDR3 is 14 residues long. Per germline, CDR1 ENHRY and CDR2 SYGVKD. Unmatched junction bases numbered 2, after V lost 5 bases and J lost 6 bases.

The rearrangement uses TRBV2 and TRBJ1-3; D uncertain. Germline CDR1 is SNHLY and CDR2 is FYNNEI. Trimming took off 8 bases at V and 0 bases at J, with 5 bases between the two ends. There are 12 residues in the CDR3. DNA of the CDR3: TGTGCCAGCGCGGGCTCTGGAAACACCATATATTTT. It is translated as CASAGSGNTIYF.

The chain employs TRBV2 and TRBJ1-1; 9 bases are a match to TRBD1. With V trimmed by 2 bases and J by 1 base, 2 bases remained unmatched. CDR1 is SNHLY, CDR2 FYNNEI, per germline. This CDR3 has 15 amino acids. The CDR3 sequence is CASSELGQGNTEAFF. CDR3 nucleotides: TGTGCCAGCAGTGAACTGGGACAGGGGAACACTGAAGCTTTCTTT.

The chain combines TRBV6-5 with TRBJ2-1, with 15 bases matching TRBD2. Germline V gives CDR1 MNHEY, CDR2 SVGAGI. The V segment lost 0 bases and the J segment 10 bases; nucleotides outside the gene matches: 1. The CDR3 runs 15 residues. DNA for the CDR3: TGTGCCAGCAGTTACTCCGGACTAGCGGGAGGGGAGCAGTTCTTC. Encoded protein: CASSYSGLAGGEQFF.

The count of this clone is one. This sequence joins TRBV5-6 and TRBJ2-5, with 16 positions matching TRBD2. The CDR3 loop spans 16 amino acids. The V and J ends lost 4 bases and 4 bases, in that order; junction bases with no gene match: 4. Germline assignment: CDR1 SGHDT and CDR2 YYEEEE. This chain's CDR3 is CASSLGLAGGAETQYF. The DNA for the CDR3 is TGTGCCAGCAGCCTGGGACTAGCGGGAGGGGCAGAGACCCAGTACTTC.

The chain carries TRBV6-5 and TRBJ1-2, with 9 positions matching TRBD1. This CDR3 is built from 14 residues. Trimming removed 6 bases from V and 1 base from J; junction bases left unmatched: 3. Germline CDR1 reads MNHEY; CDR2 reads SVGAGI. In DNA, the CDR3 is TGTGCCAGCAGACCGACAGGGGGTAACTATGGCTACACCTTC. It specifies CASRPTGGNYGYTF.

The chain couples TRBV28 to TRBJ2-3; D remains unclear. The germline gives CDR1 MDHEN, CDR2 SYDVKM. V lost 3 bases and J lost 6, with 13 bases in between. CDR3 size: 14 residues. The CDR3 DNA is TGTGCCAGCAGTTTCCCTCAAACTCGGGATACGCAGTATTTT. The encoded protein is CASSFPQTRDTQYF.

The chain employs TRBV10-3 and TRBJ2-3; 9 nucleotides align to TRBD2. The germline V gene has CDR1 ENHRY and CDR2 SYGVKD. The CDR3 contains 14 residues. The junction had 7 bases not matched to a gene; V was cut back by 10 bases and J by 2 bases. This chain's CDR3 is CASSAGGPTDTQYF. The CDR3 region has the DNA TGTGCCAGCTCAGCGGGGGGCCCCACAGATACGCAGTATTTT.

V usage is TRBV7-9 and J usage is TRBJ1-1, with D possibly being TRBD1 (5 bases). Deletions cut 0 bases from V and 4 bases from J, with 12 bases between. From germline, CDR1 is SEHNR and CDR2 FQNEAQ (reference sequence). The CDR3 is 15 amino acids. The chain's CDR3 is CASSLAGGTVTEAFF. The CDR3 DNA sequence: TGTGCCAGCAGCTTAGCGGGGGGGACCGTCACTGAAGCTTTCTTT.

The J gene is TRBJ2-5, the V gene TRBV29-1, with 7 bases fitting TRBD2. The assigned J gene may be wrong: the sequence end matches TRBJ2-7 better. Germline loops: CDR1 SQVTM, CDR2 ANQGSEA. The CDR3 length is 14 residues. The CDR3 DNA follows: TGCAGCGTTCTGCGGGGGTTAAGCTCCTACGAGCAGTACTTC. Amino acid sequence: CSVLRGLSSYEQYF.

The chain links TRBV10-3 to TRBJ2-1; D is possibly TRBD2 (5 bases). Trimming removed 4 bases from V and 1 base from J, with 14 bases in between. The CDR3 is 16 amino acids. The V gene's germline CDR1 is ENHRY and CDR2 SYGVKD. The CDR3, as DNA: TGTGCCATCAGTGGGGATGAGGGAGCGTCCTACAATGAGCAGTTCTTC. This codes for CAISGDEGASYNEQFF.

This chain joins TRBV5-6 and TRBJ1-4; D perhaps matches TRBD1 (5 bases). CDR3 length: 15 residues. Trimming took off 4 bases at V and 3 bases at J, with 13 bases between the two ends. In germline, CDR1 is SGHDT, CDR2 YYEEEE. CDR3 protein: CASSPQGAANEKLFF. DNA for the CDR3: TGTGCCAGCAGCCCTCAGGGCGCTGCTAATGAAAAACTGTTTTTT.

This chain connects TRBV6-5 to TRBJ2-5, with 8 nucleotides matching TRBD2. The germline gives CDR1 MNHEY, CDR2 SVGAGI. Trimming removed 6 bases from V and 5 bases from J; junction bases left unmatched: 11. This CDR3 is 15 amino acids long. The CDR3 loop is CASRMARGGRETQYF. In nucleotides, the CDR3 is TGTGCCAGCAGGATGGCTAGGGGCGGGAGGGAGACCCAGTACTTC.

This clone is a singleton in its sample. The chain links TRBV5-6 to TRBJ2-5, with TRBD1 as a possible D gene (5 bases). Between the trimmed V and J ends, which lost 4 bases and 0 bases, there was a span of 7 bases. This CDR3 has 13 amino acids. Germline CDR1 SGHDT, CDR2 YYEEEE. The CDR3 protein is CASSPGYQETQYF. For the CDR3, the DNA is TGTGCCAGCAGCCCAGGGTACCAAGAGACCCAGTACTTC.